These 3 T cell receptor beta chains originate from one sample sequenced in a study of identical twins (TCRdb year 2016). The method behind the library was 5' RACE. Data came from an Illumina HiSeq 2000. The raw public data were reprocessed by TCRdb itself: fastp quality trimming at Q25, MiXCR clonotype calling, in-frame beta chains only. Entries are consolidated by CDR3 protein sequence, retaining the most common genes and DNA. Recorded for this sample are just over 500,000 distinct CDR3 sequences; 22% of them occurred a single time. The ten top clones hold about 0.91% of the sample. The same data also contributed to another study, on T cells expressing NK-cell markers.

The sample was CD4+ T cells sorted from blood. These receptors originate from a woman aged 18 to 35 in good health.

This clonotype appeared once. The CDR3 DNA is TGTGCCAGCAGCTCGTTTAACCCTAGCACAGATACGCAGTATTTT. Protein product: CASSSFNPSTDTQYF. The chain carries TRBV7-9 and TRBJ2-3; D unresolved. V lost 4 bases and J 0 bases, leaving 11 bases between the germline ends. This CDR3 is 15 amino acids long. Germline assignment: CDR1 SEHNR and CDR2 FQNEAQ (reference sequence).

This clonotype was counted only a few times. The chain links TRBV7-2 to TRBJ2-1, with 10 bases identical to TRBD2. The V gene end was trimmed by 3 bases and the J gene end by 8 bases; junction bases not matched to a gene: 7. Germline CDR1 is SGHTA and CDR2 is FQGNSA. The CDR3 loop spans 15 amino acids. The CDR3 spells CASSLGTSVSYEQFF. CDR3 nucleotide sequence: TGTGCCAGCAGCTTGGGGACTAGCGTTAGCTATGAGCAGTTCTTC.

In its sample, this clonotype was seen many times. The V and J genes are TRBV29-1 and TRBJ2-1; 10 bases match TRBD1. The CDR3 contains 14 residues. V gave up 4 bases and J gave up 12 bases; unmatched junction bases: 12. The germline V gene encodes CDR1 SQVTM and CDR2 ANQGSEA. The CDR3 region is CSVGRQGALLGQFF. For the CDR3, the DNA is TGCAGCGTTGGTCGACAGGGGGCCCTACTTGGGCAGTTCTTC.